These T cell receptor beta chains were read from a single sample in a study of cytomegalovirus exposure and HLA in healthy donors. TCRdb keeps only in-frame clones here, not all; method: immunoSEQ multiplex PCR. The sample comprises 150,000 to 200,000 clones, about 90% of which are singletons, and about 0.23% rests with the top ten. Sequencing was performed on PBMCs. Source of these receptors: a girl less than two years old in good health and CMV-seronegative. Each CDR3 is given with its conserved first and last residue. The D gene is left open where the match is weak. Part of the rows lack a size; the others show once, few, many or a class for expanded clones.

>-|TRBJ2-7|TRBV7-8|-
CASSLDISYEQYF
TGTGCCAGCAGCTTAGACATCTCCTACGAGCAGTACTTC
>once|TRBJ2-5|TRBV29-1|TRBD1
CSAKPGTGPPETQYF
TGCAGCGCTAAACCCGGGACAGGGCCTCCAGAGACCCAGTACTTC
>-|TRBJ2-7|TRBV7-2|-
CASSLARRYEQYF
TGTGCCAGCAGCTTAGCGAGGAGGTACGAGCAGTACTTC
>-|TRBJ1-4|TRBV7-7|TRBD1
CASSLGGQGGEKLFF
TGTGCCAGCAGCTTAGGGGGACAGGGTGGAGAAAAACTGTTTTTT
>-|TRBJ2-7|TRBV27|TRBD2
CASSILKRETHEQYF
TGTGCCAGCAGTATTCTTAAGCGGGAGACCCACGAGCAGTACTTC
>-|TRBJ2-7|TRBV27|-
CASSLSATGMSEQYF
TGTGCCAGCAGTTTGTCGGCCACAGGGATGTCGGAGCAGTACTTC
>-|TRBJ1-2|TRBV4-3|TRBD1
CASSQDRTGGGYTF
TGCGCCAGCAGCCAAGACCGGACAGGAGGCGGCTACACCTTC
>-|TRBJ2-2|TRBV10-1|TRBD2
CASSASGGTGELFF
TGCGCCAGCAGTGCGAGCGGGGGGACCGGGGAGCTGTTTTTT
>medium-sized|TRBJ2-2|TRBV5-8|TRBD1
CASSSGTGNTGELFF
TGTGCCAGCAGCTCCGGGACAGGGAACACCGGGGAGCTGTTTTTT
>-|TRBJ1-2|TRBV4-2|-
CASSQVGVNYGYTF
TGTGCCAGCAGCCAAGTCGGAGTTAACTATGGCTACACCTTC
>-|TRBJ2-7|TRBV4-1|TRBD2
CASSQDTTSGSPHEQYF
TGCGCCAGCAGCCAAGACACCACTAGCGGGAGCCCCCACGAGCAGTACTTC
>-|TRBJ2-7|TRBV4-2|TRBD2
CASSHPSGRYEQYF
TGTGCCAGCAGCCATCCTAGCGGGAGGTACGAGCAGTACTTC
>-|TRBJ1-2|TRBV4-1|-
CASSPHPFARYGYTF
TGCGCCAGCAGCCCACACCCATTCGCCCGCTATGGCTACACCTTC
>few|TRBJ2-1|TRBV29-1|-
CSVENQAGEQFF
TGCAGCGTTGAAAATCAGGCGGGTGAGCAGTTCTTC
>-|TRBJ2-1|TRBV5-1|TRBD2
CATAPGLATYNEQFF
TGCGCCACCGCACCGGGACTAGCGACATACAATGAGCAGTTCTTC
>-|TRBJ2-1|TRBV18|TRBD2
CASSPPPGGNNEQFF
TGTGCCAGCTCACCACCCCCGGGAGGGAACAATGAGCAGTTCTTC
>-|TRBJ2-7|TRBV30|TRBD2
CAWIGGRAGLNEQYF
TGTGCCTGGATTGGCGGGAGGGCCGGTTTAAACGAGCAGTACTTC
>-|TRBJ2-5|TRBV5-6|TRBD1
CASSWDSAETQYF
TGTGCCAGCAGCTGGGACAGTGCAGAGACCCAGTACTTC
>-|TRBJ2-7|TRBV7-9|-
CASSSPYSYEQYF
TGTGCCAGCAGCTCCCCGTACTCCTACGAGCAGTACTTC
>-|TRBJ2-1|TRBV29-1|-
CSAGTRDDEQFF
TGCAGCGCCGGGACACGGGATGATGAGCAGTTCTTC
>-|TRBJ2-1|TRBV6-6|TRBD1
CASSSSQGKWYNEQFF
TGTGCCAGCAGTTCCTCACAGGGGAAGTGGTACAATGAGCAGTTCTTC
>-|TRBJ1-2|TRBV2|-
CASSEEAGYGGYGYTF
TGTGCCAGCAGTGAAGAGGCAGGGTACGGTGGATATGGCTACACCTTC
>-|TRBJ2-5|TRBV4-1|-
CASSGLADYQETQYF
TGCGCCAGCAGCGGATTAGCGGACTACCAAGAGACCCAGTACTTC